This note documents a single TCR beta chain sequence. As yet, its antigen is unknown. The V and J ends lost 5 bases and 0 bases, in that order; junction bases with no gene match: 9. Germline lookup yields CDR1 MDHEN and CDR2 SYDVKM. The CDR3 is 17 residues long. This record belongs to a study of regulatory T cells in long-lasting Graves disease. Study information: Positivity for TSH receptor antibodies plus over 5 years of antithyroid drugs meant persistent Graves' disease. General study results and limits: Since the sample size was small, accuracy may have been reduced.

Arm-PCR of CDR3 regions and iRepertoire HTBI primers were used to build TCR beta libraries. TCRdb itself ran the multiplex PCR reads through MiXCR, one entry per CDR3 protein. The data show about 420,000 distinct CDR3 sequences, about a quarter seen once. The time point denotes: persistent/refractory GD, antithyroid drugs over 5 years with positive TRAb. Generation of the TCR library employed RNA extracted from PBMCs. The chain joins TRBV28 to TRBJ1-5; 8 nucleotides match TRBD1. This sequence was found in a female donor with Graves disease. Sequenced material: peripheral blood mononuclear cells (PBMCs), taken when the disease was refractory, from a patient treated with antithyroid drugs. The CDR3 region has the DNA TGTGCCAGCAGTCCGGACAGGGAGCTCCTTAGCAATCAGCCCCAGCATTTT. Protein product: CASSPDRELLSNQPQHF.